This T cell receptor (beta chain) originates from a study of blood T cells in healthy people across ages. Whole-study findings and limits: PBMCs went unsorted, and a conclusive naive versus antigen-experienced comparison was therefore prevented. The long-lived group displayed more naive CD4+ cells, plus higher diversity, than the aged donors did.

The authors ran a second PCR of about 6 to 11 cycles using a sample-barcoded 5' primer and a J-beta primer mix. A template-switch adaptor containing 12 random nucleotides labeled each cDNA molecule. TCRdb called the 5' RACE reads again in MiXCR, with one record for every CDR3 protein. The profile shows 800,000 to 1,300,000 distinct CDR3 sequences, under 30% of them singletons. The V gene end was trimmed by 4 bases and the J gene end by 0 bases; junction bases not matched to a gene: 3. Germline CDR1 is MNHEY and CDR2 is SVGAGI. The CDR3 has 17 amino acids. This clonotype was recorded once. Its antigen is undetermined. These same data were also listed under a study on T cells of mothers and their children. Per that study: An overlap that was slightly higher, though non-significant, was seen in related mother-child pairs versus unrelated pairs.

The sample was blood. The chain carries TRBV6-5 and TRBJ2-3; 14 bases agree with TRBD2. This TCR derives from a girl aged 2-10 years in good health. CDR3 DNA: TGTGCCAGCAGTTCTCGGACTAGCGGGGGGAGCACAGATACGCAGTATTTT. Translating it yields CASSSRTSGGSTDTQYF.